A selection of T cell receptor beta chains follows, all from one sample in a study of CD8 T cells in ankylosing spondylitis. TCRdb reprocessed the 5' RACE reads with MiXCR, giving one entry per CDR3 protein. This table has 200,000 to 250,000 distinct CDR3 sequences, about 18% appearing once. Sequencing was carried out using blood, either unsorted or a sorted T cell fraction (not recorded which). These receptors originate from a male donor with ankylosing spondylitis. Each CDR3 is given with its conserved first and last residue. The order of the fields is clone size, CDR3 length, J gene, V gene, D gene, CDR3 protein, CDR3 DNA. D genes are given only for firm matches. The size of a clone is reported for some rows only, either as once, few or many, or as a class for expanded clones.

- 15 TRBJ1-1 TRBV5-4 TRBD1 CASSLTAGTDTEAFF TGTGCCAGCAGCTTGACCGCCGGGACAGACACTGAAGCTTTCTTT
- 14 TRBJ2-5 TRBV12-3/TRBV12-4 - CASSLGWGQETQYF TGTGCCAGCAGTTTAGGCTGGGGTCAAGAGACCCAGTACTTC
- 13 TRBJ2-7 TRBV25-1 - CASSVGTLYEQYF TGTGCCAGCAGTGTTGGGACACTCTACGAGCAGTACTTC
few 13 TRBJ2-7 TRBV24-1 - CATSDTANYEQYF TGTGCCACCAGTGACACAGCAAACTACGAGCAGTACTTC
many 15 TRBJ1-4 TRBV12-3/TRBV12-4 - CASSSGHATNEKLFF TGTGCCAGCAGTTCCGGACATGCAACTAATGAAAAACTGTTTTTT
- 15 TRBJ2-1 TRBV19 - CASSIGLATYNEQFF TGTGCCAGTAGTATTGGGCTAGCCACGTACAATGAGCAGTTCTTC
few 12 TRBJ1-1 TRBV29-1 - CSGVGANTEAFF TGCAGCGGTGTCGGTGCGAACACTGAAGCTTTCTTT
many 13 TRBJ1-2 TRBV9 - CASSETDNYGYTF TGTGCCAGCAGCGAGACCGATAACTATGGCTACACCTTC
- 15 TRBJ1-1 TRBV9 TRBD1 CASSGTGTGVSEAFF TGTGCCAGCAGCGGTACCGGGACAGGGGTGTCTGAAGCTTTCTTT
- 14 TRBJ2-7 TRBV7-9 TRBD2 CASSSGTSGVEQYF TGTGCCAGCAGCTCCGGGACTAGCGGGGTCGAGCAGTACTTC